The text below deals with one T cell receptor (beta chain). Trimming took off 4 bases at V and 3 bases at J, with 10 bases between the two ends. Per germline, CDR1 SEHNR and CDR2 FQNEAQ (reference sequence). This CDR3 comprises 13 residues. The PCR employed 60 Vbeta primers together with 13 Jbeta primers. Here immunoSEQ multiplex PCR was the method, and the copy in TCRdb shows in-frame clones only, minus some. In the table there are about 150,000 clones, 70% to 90% of which are singletons. These data belong to a study of cytomegalovirus exposure and HLA in healthy donors. Input material: PBMCs. The source is a middle-aged man in good health and CMV-seronegative. This chain links TRBV7-9 with TRBJ2-7; TRBD1 might be the D (6 bases). Here the CDR3 DNA reads TGTGCCAGCAGCTCCACAGGGAACTACGAGCAGTACTTC. Translated: CASSSTGNYEQYF.